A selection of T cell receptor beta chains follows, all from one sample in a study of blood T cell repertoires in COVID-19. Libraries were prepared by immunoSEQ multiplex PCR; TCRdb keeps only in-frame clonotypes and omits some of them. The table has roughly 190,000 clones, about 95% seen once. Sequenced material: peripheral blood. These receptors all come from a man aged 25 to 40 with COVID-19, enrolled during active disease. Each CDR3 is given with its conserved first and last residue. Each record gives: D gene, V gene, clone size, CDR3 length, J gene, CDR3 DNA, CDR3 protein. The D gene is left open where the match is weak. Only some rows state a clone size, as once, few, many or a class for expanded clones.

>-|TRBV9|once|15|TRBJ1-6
TGTGCCAGCAGCGCTCGGAGCTCCTATAATTCACCCCTCCACTTT
CASSARSSYNSPLHF
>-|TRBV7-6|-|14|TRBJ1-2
TGTGCCAGCAGCTTAGGATCGGTCTCCAATGGCTACACCTTC
CASSLGSVSNGYTF
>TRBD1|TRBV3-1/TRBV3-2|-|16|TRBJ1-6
TGTGCCAGCAGCCAACCCGACAGGGTCCGGGGATCACCCCTCCACTTT
CASSQPDRVRGSPLHF
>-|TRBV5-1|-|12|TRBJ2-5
TGCGCCAGCAGCTTGGACCAGAAGACCCAGTACTTC
CASSLDQKTQYF
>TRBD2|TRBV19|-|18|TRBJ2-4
TGTGCCAGTAGTATAGCCCTTTTGGGGGGGATCGCCAAAAACATTCAGTACTTC
CASSIALLGGIAKNIQYF
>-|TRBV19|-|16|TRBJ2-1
TGTGCCAGTAGTATAGCCACAGGCGGCTCCTACAATGAGCAGTTCTTC
CASSIATGGSYNEQFF
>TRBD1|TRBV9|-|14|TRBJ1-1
TGTGCCAGCAGCGTGACAGGGTTCGGGACTGAAGCTTTCTTT
CASSVTGFGTEAFF
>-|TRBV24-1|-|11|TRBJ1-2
TGTGCCACCAGTGACGCGGGATTCTACACCTTC
CATSDAGFYTF
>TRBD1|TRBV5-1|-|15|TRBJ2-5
TGCGCCAGCAGTTCAGATCCGGGACAGGGAGAGACCCAGTACTTC
CASSSDPGQGETQYF
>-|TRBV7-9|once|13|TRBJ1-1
TGTGCCAGCAGCTCGGACATCTACACTGAAGCTTTCTTT
CASSSDIYTEAFF
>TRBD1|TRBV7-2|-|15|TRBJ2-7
TGTGCCAGCAGCTCGAAGACAGGGAGCTCCTACGAGCAGTACTTC
CASSSKTGSSYEQYF
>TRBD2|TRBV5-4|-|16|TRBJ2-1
TGTGCCAGCAGCCCGGGACTAGCGGGGGCCTACAATGAGCAGTTCTTC
CASSPGLAGAYNEQFF
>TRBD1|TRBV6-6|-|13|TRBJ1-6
TGTGCCAGCCGGGACAGGGATAATTCACCCCTCCACTTT
CASRDRDNSPLHF
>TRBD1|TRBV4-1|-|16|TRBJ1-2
TGCGCCAGCAGCCAAGGAGTGAGGACAGGGAACTATGGCTACACCTTC
CASSQGVRTGNYGYTF
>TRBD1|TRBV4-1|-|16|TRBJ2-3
TGCGCCAGCAGCCAAGCGGGTAGGGGGCTAACAGATACGCAGTATTTT
CASSQAGRGLTDTQYF
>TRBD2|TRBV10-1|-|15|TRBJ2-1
TGCGCCAGCAGCCACGAGCGGGGGACCTACAATGAGCAGTTCTTC
CASSHERGTYNEQFF
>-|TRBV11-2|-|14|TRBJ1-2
TGTGCCAGCAGCTTAGCAGGGTATAACTATGGCTACACCTTC
CASSLAGYNYGYTF
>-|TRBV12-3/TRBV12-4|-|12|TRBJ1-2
TGTGCCAGCAGTTCACTCCGGGACACGAACTACTTC
CASSSLRDTNYF
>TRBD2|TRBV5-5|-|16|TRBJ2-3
TGTGCCAGCAGCTTGGGGACTAGGCTCAACGGAGATACGCAGTATTTT
CASSLGTRLNGDTQYF
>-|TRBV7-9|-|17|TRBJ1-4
TGTGCCAGCAGCTTAGCTTGGACACAGATACCAAATGAAAAACTGTTTTTT
CASSLAWTQIPNEKLFF
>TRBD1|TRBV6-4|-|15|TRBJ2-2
TGTGCCAGCAGTGCGGCAGGGGGCCACACCGGGGAGCTGTTTTTT
CASSAAGGHTGELFF
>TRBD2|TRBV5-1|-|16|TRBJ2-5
TGCGCCAGCAGCTTGGTTCGAGCGGGGGGCCAAGAGACCCAGTACTTC
CASSLVRAGGQETQYF
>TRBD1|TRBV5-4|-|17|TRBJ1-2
TGTGCCAGCAGCCCTGGACAGGGCCGTAATGTTAACTATGGCTACACCTTC
CASSPGQGRNVNYGYTF
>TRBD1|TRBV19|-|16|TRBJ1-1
TGTGCCAGTAGTATAGGAACAGGGGGCTGGATGACTGAAGCTTTCTTT
CASSIGTGGWMTEAFF
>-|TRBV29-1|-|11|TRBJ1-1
TGCAGCGTTGGAGGTTTTAATGAAGCTTTCTTT
CSVGGFNEAFF
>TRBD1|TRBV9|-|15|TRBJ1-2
TGTGCCAGCAGCGTATTCCGGGACAGGGGAGATGGCTACACCTTC
CASSVFRDRGDGYTF
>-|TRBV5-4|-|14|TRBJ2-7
TGTGCCAGCAGCTCCTTAGCGCGTCCGTACGAGCAGTACTTC
CASSSLARPYEQYF
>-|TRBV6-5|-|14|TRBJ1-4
TGTGCCAGCACCACGACAGGCTCTAATGAAAAACTGTTTTTT
CASTTTGSNEKLFF
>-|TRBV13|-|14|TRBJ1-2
TGTGCCAGCAGCTCCGAAAGAGCTAACTATGGCTACACCTTC
CASSSERANYGYTF